These 3 T cell receptor beta chains were all obtained from the same sample, sequenced in a study of T cells in tumors and immune-related adverse events (dated by TCRdb to the early 2020s). What the treatment or condition label conveys for this sample: nivolumab (PD-1 blockade) given before sampling. The library was prepared using the immunoSEQ multiplex PCR assay. Entries here come from immuneACCESS through TCRdb and include only in-frame sequences with V and J called. Some clones fail to appear in such tables; in the studies checked, an unresolved V gene covers under half of the shortfall, and the cause of the remainder is unknown. In this sample the table shows more than 4,000 clones, roughly 78% of which occur a single time. Of the sample, 20% to 25% falls within the top ten clones. Sequences were derived from skin tissue, sampled from a patient treated with anti-PD-1 therapy. These receptors were taken from a female donor with metastatic renal cell carcinoma.

The chain couples TRBV10-2 to TRBJ2-5; 8 bases fit TRBD1. Germline trimming cut 6 bases from V and 4 bases from J; bases unmatched to any gene: 10. The length of the CDR3 is 15 residues. CDR1 is WSHSY and CDR2 is SAAADI in the germline V gene. This CDR3 is CASSSGQGMGETQYF. The CDR3 DNA reads as TGCGCCAGCAGCTCTGGACAGGGCATGGGAGAGACCCAGTACTTC.

This chain connects TRBV7-2 to TRBJ2-5; the D is unclear. Germline CDR1 SGHTA, CDR2 FQGNSA. CDR3 length equals 17 residues. Trimming removed 2 bases at V and 5 bases at J, with 21 bases between. This chain's CDR3 is CASSLFQNPPSRETQYF. The DNA for the CDR3 is TGTGCCAGCAGCTTATTTCAGAATCCACCGTCTCGGGAGACCCAGTACTTC.

This clone was observed a handful of times. The V gene is TRBV6-1, the J gene TRBJ2-7; 8 positions match TRBD2. CDR1 is MNHNS and CDR2 is SASEGT in the germline V gene. The CDR3 is made up of 13 amino acids. The trim removed 8 bases at V and 6 bases at J, leaving 9 bases unmatched. The CDR3 sequence is CASRREGLAEQYF. DNA for the CDR3: TGTGCCAGCCGACGGGAGGGACTGGCCGAGCAGTACTTC.